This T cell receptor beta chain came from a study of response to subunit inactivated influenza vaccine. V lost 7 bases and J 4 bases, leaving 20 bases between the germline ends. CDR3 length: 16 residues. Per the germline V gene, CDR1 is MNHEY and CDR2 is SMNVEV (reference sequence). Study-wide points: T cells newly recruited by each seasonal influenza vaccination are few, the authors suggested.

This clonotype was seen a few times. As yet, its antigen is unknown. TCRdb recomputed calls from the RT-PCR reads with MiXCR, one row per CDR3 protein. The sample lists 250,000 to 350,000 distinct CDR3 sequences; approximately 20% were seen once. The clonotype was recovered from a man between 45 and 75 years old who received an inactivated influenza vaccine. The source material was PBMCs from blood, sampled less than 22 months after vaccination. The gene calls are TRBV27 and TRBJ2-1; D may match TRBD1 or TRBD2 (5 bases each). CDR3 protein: CASTPLSGTQYNEQFF. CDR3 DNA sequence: TGTGCCAGCACCCCCTTATCCGGGACCCAATACAATGAGCAGTTCTTC.